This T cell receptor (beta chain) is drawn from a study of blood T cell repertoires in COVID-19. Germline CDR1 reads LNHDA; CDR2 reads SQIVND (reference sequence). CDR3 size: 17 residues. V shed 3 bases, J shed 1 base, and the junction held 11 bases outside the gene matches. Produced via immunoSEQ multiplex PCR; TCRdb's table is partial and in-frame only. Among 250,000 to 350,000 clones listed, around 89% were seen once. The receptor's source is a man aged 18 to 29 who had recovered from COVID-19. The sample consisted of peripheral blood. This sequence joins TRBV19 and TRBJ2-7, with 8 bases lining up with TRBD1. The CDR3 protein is CASSIPDSGGKSYEQYF. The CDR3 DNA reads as TGTGCCAGTAGTATTCCCGACTCAGGGGGCAAATCCTACGAGCAGTACTTC.